These T cell receptor beta chains were read from a single sample in a study of blood T cell repertoires in COVID-19. Profiled with immunoSEQ multiplex PCR; TCRdb holds only in-frame clones, not every one. The data hold about 75,000 clones, with more than 70% observed a single time. Sequenced material: peripheral blood. The source of these receptors is a human donor in a cohort sampled during active COVID-19. CDR3s leave out the opening cysteine and the closing phenylalanine or tryptophan. Fields, in order: V gene, D gene, CDR3 protein. The D gene is left open where the match is weak.

>TRBV7-2|TRBD2
ASSPSGGAKNIQY
>TRBV19|TRBD2
ASSIIWRGGQETQY
>TRBV28|TRBD1
ASSNPQGKAF
>TRBV12-3/TRBV12-4|NA
ASRTGSNQPQH
>TRBV6-5|TRBD1
ASTRNRGVLYGYT
>TRBV24-1|TRBD1
ATSDPDLDRGNTEAF
>TRBV24-1|TRBD2
ATRGGVVPRAYEQY
>TRBV27|TRBD1
ASSLTGGFEQY
>TRBV19|NA
ASSKRVGGNTGELF
>TRBV6-5|NA
ASSLSRGPYNEQF
>TRBV2|TRBD1
ASSRDSFTNYGYT
>TRBV29-1|NA
SVEGLYGYT
>TRBV7-2|TRBD1
ASSTNPGTDNGYT
>TRBV2|NA
ASTQQLPSSGNTIY
>TRBV28|TRBD1
ASSTQGALRTEAF
>TRBV6-5|TRBD1
ASSNDRGRTGELF
>TRBV27|TRBD2
ASSLGPGLDTGELF
>TRBV18|NA
ASSPGRATDTQY
>TRBV10-3|NA
AIKATIVGTGELF
>TRBV7-2|TRBD2
ASSSGGAGQETQY
>TRBV7-8|NA
ASSHGGPTEAF
>TRBV6-5|NA
ASRRQTGMNTEAF
>TRBV7-2|TRBD2
ASSPRTSGNTQY
>TRBV9|NA
ASSVAGINYGYT
>TRBV7-9|NA
ASSLAGSGISTEAF
>TRBV19|NA
ASSTLTDSRNTIY
>TRBV19|TRBD1
ASSLGQGAGETQY
>TRBV9|NA
ASSVARGSDTQY
>TRBV15|TRBD2
ATSTRKLPGLAGLSRQF
>TRBV9|TRBD2
ASSVTAGGYNEQF
>TRBV4-1|NA
ASSEGLPKDPTDTQY
>TRBV5-8|NA
ASSHRASRTDTQY
>TRBV2|TRBD2
ASSEVRGGTLEQY
>TRBV2|TRBD1
ASTPQDREVSPLH
>TRBV6-4|TRBD2
ASSDASGRWNEQF
>TRBV11-2|NA
ASRRTQSTDTQY
>TRBV19|TRBD1
ATQDRGLIYGYT
>TRBV19|TRBD1
ASSLQQGAQETQY
>TRBV5-1|NA
ASSLAGGVEAF
>TRBV6-2/TRBV6-3|NA
ASSYSIYTGGDSYEQY
>TRBV11-1|NA
ASSLRPGATEAF
>TRBV28|TRBD2
ASTPREVAGNTDTQY
>TRBV6-5|NA
FVGASNTGELF
>TRBV2|NA
ASSPTEGRGNSPLH
>TRBV24-1|TRBD2
ATSSAGGLTDTQY